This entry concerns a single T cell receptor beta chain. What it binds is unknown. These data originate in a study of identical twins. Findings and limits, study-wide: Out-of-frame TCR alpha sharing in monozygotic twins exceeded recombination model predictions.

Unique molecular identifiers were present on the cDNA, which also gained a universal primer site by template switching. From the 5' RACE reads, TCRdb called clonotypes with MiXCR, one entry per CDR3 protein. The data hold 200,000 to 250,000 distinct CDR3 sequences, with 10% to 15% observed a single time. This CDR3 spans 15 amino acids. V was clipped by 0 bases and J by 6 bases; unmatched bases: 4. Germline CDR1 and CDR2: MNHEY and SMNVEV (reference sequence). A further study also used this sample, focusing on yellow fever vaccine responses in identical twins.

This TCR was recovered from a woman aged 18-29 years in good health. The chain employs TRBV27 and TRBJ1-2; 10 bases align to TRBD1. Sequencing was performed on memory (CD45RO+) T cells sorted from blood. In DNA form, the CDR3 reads TGTGCCAGCAGTTTATCCGGGACAGGGGTAAATGGCTACACCTTC. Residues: CASSLSGTGVNGYTF.